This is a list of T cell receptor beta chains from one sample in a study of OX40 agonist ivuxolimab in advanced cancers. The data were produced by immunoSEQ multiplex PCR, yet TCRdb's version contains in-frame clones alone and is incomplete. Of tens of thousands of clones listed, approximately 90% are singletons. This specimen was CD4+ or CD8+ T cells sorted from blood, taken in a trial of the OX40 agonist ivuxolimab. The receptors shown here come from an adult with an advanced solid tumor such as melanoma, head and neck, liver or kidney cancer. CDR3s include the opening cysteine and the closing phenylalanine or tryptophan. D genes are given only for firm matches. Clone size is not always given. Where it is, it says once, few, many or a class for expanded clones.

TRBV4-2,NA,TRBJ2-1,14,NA,TGTGCCAGCAGCCAAGATCGGTTTAGGAGTGAGCGGTTCTTC,CASSQDRFRSERFF
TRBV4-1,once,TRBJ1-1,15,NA,TGCGCCAGCAGCCAAGTTGGGACGGTGAACACTGAAGCTTTCTTT,CASSQVGTVNTEAFF
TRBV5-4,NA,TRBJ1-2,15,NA,TGTGCCAGCAGCTTGCCCAGGGGTGGAATACATGGCTACACCTTC,CASSLPRGGIHGYTF
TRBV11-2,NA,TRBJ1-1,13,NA,TGTGCCAGCAGCGCTCCCGGGACCCTGGGAGCTTTCTTT,CASSAPGTLGAFF
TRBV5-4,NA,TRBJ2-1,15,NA,TGTGCCAGCAGTCCCGGAGCCGCAGCCTACAATGAGCAGTTCTTC,CASSPGAAAYNEQFF
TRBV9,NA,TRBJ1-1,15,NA,TGTGCCAGCAGCGTAGAATCAGGGCTGAACACTGAAGCTTTCTTT,CASSVESGLNTEAFF
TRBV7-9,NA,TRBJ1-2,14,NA,TGTGCCAGCAGCTTAGTGGACAGATTCTATGGCTACACCTTC,CASSLVDRFYGYTF
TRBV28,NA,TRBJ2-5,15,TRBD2,TGTGCCAGCAGTTCCATAGCGGGCCTCCAAGAGACCCAGTACTTC,CASSSIAGLQETQYF
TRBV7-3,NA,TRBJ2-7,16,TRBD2,TGTGCCAGCAGCCTAACTCGACTAGCGGGAGAGCACGAGCAGTACTTC,CASSLTRLAGEHEQYF
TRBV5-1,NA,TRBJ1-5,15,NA,TGCGCCAGCAATCCCAAGTGGGCTCCCCCTCAGCCCCAGCATTTT,CASNPKWAPPQPQHF
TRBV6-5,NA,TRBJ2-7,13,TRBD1,TGTGCCAGCAGTTTGGACAGGAGGTACGAGCAGTACTTC,CASSLDRRYEQYF
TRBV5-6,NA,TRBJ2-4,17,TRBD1,TGTGCCAGCAGCCCCTGGGGGACAGGGAACTTCAAAAACATTCAGTACTTC,CASSPWGTGNFKNIQYF
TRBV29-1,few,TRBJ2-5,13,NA,TGCAGCGTCGTCCCGGCGGCGGCCCGGACCCAGTACTTC,CSVVPAAARTQYF
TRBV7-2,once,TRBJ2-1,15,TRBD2,TGTGCCAGCAGCGAAAGGCGGGAGGTGGTGAATGAGCAGTTCTTC,CASSERREVVNEQFF
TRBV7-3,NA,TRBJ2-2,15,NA,TGTGCCAGCAGCTCACAATCCGGGCTGGCCGGGGAGCTGTTTTTT,CASSSQSGLAGELFF
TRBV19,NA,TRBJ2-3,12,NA,TGTGCCAGTAGTATCATCGGGGGTTTACAGTATTTT,CASSIIGGLQYF
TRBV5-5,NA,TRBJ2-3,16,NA,TGTGCCAGCAGCTTGGATCCCGGGGCGCCGCGGGATACGCAGTATTTT,CASSLDPGAPRDTQYF
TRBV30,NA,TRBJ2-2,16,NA,TGTGCCTGGAGTCACAGGCTAGGATATGACACCGGGGAGCTGTTTTTT,CAWSHRLGYDTGELFF
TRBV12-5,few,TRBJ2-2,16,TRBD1,TGTGCTAGTGGTACCACAGGGGCACAAGAGGCCGGGGAGCTGTTTTTT,CASGTTGAQEAGELFF
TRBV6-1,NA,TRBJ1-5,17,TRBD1,TGTGCCAGCAGTGAGACAGGGGGCCTCTATAGCAATCAGCCCCAGCATTTT,CASSETGGLYSNQPQHF
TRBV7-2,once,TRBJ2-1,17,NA,TGTGCCAGCAGCTTTAGAGGGGGGGGCAGGGAGCTTAGTGAGCAGTTCTTC,CASSFRGGGRELSEQFF
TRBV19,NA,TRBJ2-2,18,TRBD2,TGTGCCAGTACCAACGACGACGGACTAGCGGGGCTCACCGGGGAGCTGTTTTTT,CASTNDDGLAGLTGELFF
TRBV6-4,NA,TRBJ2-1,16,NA,TGTGCCAGCAGCCCTCCGGGACTCCTAATTGGCAATGAGCAGTTCTTC,CASSPPGLLIGNEQFF
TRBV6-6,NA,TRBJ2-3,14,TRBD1,TGTGCCAGCGGCAAAGGACAGGGGAAAGATACGCAGTATTTT,CASGKGQGKDTQYF
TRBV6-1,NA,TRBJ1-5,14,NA,TGTGCCAGCCGGACAGACCTTAGCAATCAGCCCCAGCATTTT,CASRTDLSNQPQHF
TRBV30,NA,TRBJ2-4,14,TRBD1,TGTGCCTGGAGTCCCGGGACAGTCGAAAACATTCAGTACTTC,CAWSPGTVENIQYF
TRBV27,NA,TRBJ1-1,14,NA,TGTGCCAGCAGTCCCCGTCGGGGGGCAGAACGCATTATATTT,CASSPRRGAERIIF
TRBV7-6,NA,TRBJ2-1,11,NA,TGTGCCAGCAGCCTAAACAATGAGCAGTTCTTC,CASSLNNEQFF
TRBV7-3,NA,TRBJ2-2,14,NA,TGTGCCAGCAGCTTATACGGGGACACCGGGGAGCTGTTTTTT,CASSLYGDTGELFF
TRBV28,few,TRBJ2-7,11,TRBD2,TGTGCGGGGGGGGATACCTACGAGCAGTACTTC,CAGGDTYEQYF
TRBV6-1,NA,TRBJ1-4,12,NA,TGTGCCAGCCGATACCCAAATGAAAAACTGTTTTTT,CASRYPNEKLFF
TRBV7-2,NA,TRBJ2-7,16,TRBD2,TGTGCCAGCAGCTTAGTCCAAGCGAGCGGGGGCCGGGAGCAGTACTTC,CASSLVQASGGREQYF
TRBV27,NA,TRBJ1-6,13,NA,TGTGCCAGCAGTTTACTGAGTAATTTCCCCCTCCACTTT,CASSLLSNFPLHF
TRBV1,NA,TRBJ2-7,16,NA,TGCACCAGCAGCCAAGTAGGAATAGCGGGAGTTAAAGAGCAGTACTTC,CTSSQVGIAGVKEQYF
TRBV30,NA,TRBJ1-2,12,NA,TGTGCCTGGTGGGAGGGGGGCTATGGCTACACCTTC,CAWWEGGYGYTF
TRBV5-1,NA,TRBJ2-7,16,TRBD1,TGCGCCAGCAGCTATTGGCCTGGGACAGGGGAGTACGAGCAGTACTTC,CASSYWPGTGEYEQYF
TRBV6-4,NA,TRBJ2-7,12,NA,TGTGCCAGCAGCCCACTCTCCTACGAGCAGTACTTC,CASSPLSYEQYF
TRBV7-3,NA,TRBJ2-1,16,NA,TGTGCCAGCAGCTTAAATGCACAAAGCTCCTACAATGAGCAGTTCTTC,CASSLNAQSSYNEQFF
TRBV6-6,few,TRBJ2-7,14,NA,TGTGCCAGCAGTTACGGGGCAGGGAAGAACGAGCAGTACTTC,CASSYGAGKNEQYF
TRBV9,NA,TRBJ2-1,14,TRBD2,TGTGCCAGCAGCGCCGGGACTAGTCTCGATGAGCAGTTCTTC,CASSAGTSLDEQFF
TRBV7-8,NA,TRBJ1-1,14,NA,TGTGCCAGCAGCCATCACAGGGAGAACACTGAAGCTTTCTTT,CASSHHRENTEAFF
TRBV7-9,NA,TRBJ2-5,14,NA,TGTGCCACCCTTCGAGTTACAGGGCAAGAGACCCAGTACTTC,CATLRVTGQETQYF
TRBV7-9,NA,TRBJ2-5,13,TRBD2,TGTGCCAGTCGGGGGGGTCCCGGGGAGACCCAGTACTTC,CASRGGPGETQYF
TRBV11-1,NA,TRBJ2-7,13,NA,TGTGCCAGCAGCGACGCGACTCCGTACGAGCAGTACTTC,CASSDATPYEQYF
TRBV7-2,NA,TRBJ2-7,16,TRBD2,TGTGCCAGCAGCTTGGGCGGGACTAGCGCGTCCTACGAGCAGTACTTC,CASSLGGTSASYEQYF
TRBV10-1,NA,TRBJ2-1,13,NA,TGCGCCAGCAGTGATCAGGGGTCTAATGAGCAGTTCTTC,CASSDQGSNEQFF
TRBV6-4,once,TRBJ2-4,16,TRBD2,TGTGCCAGCAAAGGGGAGGGTGTTCTAGCCAAAAACATTCAGTACTTC,CASKGEGVLAKNIQYF
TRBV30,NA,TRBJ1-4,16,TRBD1,TGTGCCGGAGGGACAGGCCCTCTGGCAACTAATGAAAAACTGTTTTTT,CAGGTGPLATNEKLFF
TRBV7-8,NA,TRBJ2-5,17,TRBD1,TGTGCCAGCAGCTTAGGGTCGATAGGGGGCTGGCAAGAGACCCAGTACTTC,CASSLGSIGGWQETQYF
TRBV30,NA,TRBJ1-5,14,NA,TGTGCCTGGAGTGTAACGGGATCGTATCAGCCCCAGCATTTT,CAWSVTGSYQPQHF
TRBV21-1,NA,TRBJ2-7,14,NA,TGTGCCAGCAGCTGGTGGGCTAGCGGGAGGAAGCAGTACTTC,CASSWWASGRKQYF
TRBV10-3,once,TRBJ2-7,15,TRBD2,TGTGCCATCAGTGATGATTTAGCGGGAGAATACGAGCAGTACTTC,CAISDDLAGEYEQYF
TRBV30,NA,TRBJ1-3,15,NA,TGTGCCTGGAGTGGGAGCAGGGGCCCTGGAAACACCATATATTTT,CAWSGSRGPGNTIYF
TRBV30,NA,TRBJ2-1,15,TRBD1,TGTGCCTGGAGTCCCGGACAGGGTTTGTTGAGGGAGCAGTTCTTC,CAWSPGQGLLREQFF